These T cell receptor beta chains were read from a single sample in a study of blood T cells in healthy people across ages. MiXCR, applied by TCRdb to the 5' RACE reads, yields one record per CDR3 protein. The sample yields some 320,000 distinct CDR3 sequences, roughly 29% seen once. Sequencing used blood. The receptors here all came from an older woman in good health. Both conserved end residues are part of each CDR3. Each record gives: D gene, J gene, V gene, clone size, CDR3 protein, CDR3 DNA. D genes are given only for firm matches. Expanded clones are given a class, and other clones once, few, many or no size at all.

TRBD1 | TRBJ1-2 | TRBV27 | few | CASSPLDRGRNYGYTF | TGTGCCAGCTCCCCACTGGACAGGGGGAGGAACTATGGCTACACCTTC
- | TRBJ2-2 | TRBV19 | - | CASNPYRVAGELFF | TGTGCCAGTAACCCCTACAGGGTGGCCGGGGAGCTGTTTTTT
- | TRBJ2-4 | TRBV7-2 | many | CASSLGISIAKNIQYF | TGTGCCAGCAGCTTAGGTATTTCGATAGCCAAAAACATTCAGTACTTC
- | TRBJ1-1 | TRBV24-1 | - | CATSRGADTEAFF | TGTGCCACCAGTCGGGGGGCCGACACTGAAGCTTTCTTT
TRBD1 | TRBJ2-7 | TRBV14 | few | CASSQGTGGLGQYF | TGTGCCAGCAGCCAAGGGACAGGGGGCCTAGGGCAGTACTTC
- | TRBJ2-4 | TRBV27 | few | CASSLFGVNIQYF | TGTGCCAGCAGTTTATTCGGGGTAAACATTCAGTACTTC
- | TRBJ1-2 | TRBV20-1 | few | CSAPPSFRGYGYTF | TGCAGTGCTCCACCCAGTTTCAGAGGCTATGGCTACACCTTC
- | TRBJ2-3 | TRBV7-9 | - | CASSHTPDTQYF | TGTGCCAGCAGTCACACCCCAGATACGCAGTATTTT
- | TRBJ2-3 | TRBV18 | - | CASSPQDRADTQYF | TGTGCCAGCTCACCTCAGGACCGGGCAGATACGCAGTATTTT
TRBD1 | TRBJ1-1 | TRBV6-1 | - | CACSSTGGKAFF | TGTGCCTGCAGTTCGACAGGGGGAAAAGCTTTCTTT
TRBD2 | TRBJ2-5 | TRBV2 | - | CASSAGTSGSGETQYF | TGTGCCAGCAGTGCCGGGACTAGCGGGAGTGGAGAGACCCAGTACTTC
- | TRBJ1-2 | TRBV29-1 | once | CTGGDPANYGYTF | TGCACGGGGGGTGATCCAGCTAACTATGGCTACACCTTC
- | TRBJ2-1 | TRBV9 | many | CASSVAEGTRKFF | -
- | TRBJ2-7 | TRBV5-1 | many | CASSLGQSREQYF | TGCGCCAGCAGCTTAGGACAGTCCCGCGAGCAGTACTTC
- | TRBJ1-1 | TRBV6-6 | few | CASSRQGADTEAFF | TGTGCCAGCAGTCGCCAGGGTGCCGACACTGAAGCTTTCTTT
TRBD1 | TRBJ2-7 | TRBV4-1 | many | CASSQEGDRGDEQYF | TGCGCCAGCAGCCAAGAAGGGGACAGGGGGGACGAGCAGTACTTC
TRBD2 | TRBJ2-7 | TRBV9 | few | CASSVGTSGAYEQYF | TGTGCCAGCAGCGTCGGGACTAGCGGGGCCTACGAGCAGTACTTC
- | TRBJ2-3 | TRBV20-1 | - | CSATLTSTGTQYF | TGCAGTGCTACCCTTACTAGCACAGGTACGCAGTATTTT
TRBD1 | TRBJ2-1 | TRBV6-5 | - | CASSTDRGFGNEQFF | TGTGCCAGCAGTACCGACAGGGGGTTCGGGAATGAGCAGTTCTTC
- | TRBJ2-3 | TRBV6-5 | few | CASSYGGARTDTQYF | TGTGCCAGCAGTTACGGAGGGGCGCGGACGGATACGCAGTATTTT
- | TRBJ2-3 | TRBV11-3 | - | CASSPQGSTDTQYF | TGTGCCAGCAGTCCTCAGGGGAGCACAGATACGCAGTATTTT
TRBD1 | TRBJ1-4 | TRBV20-1 | - | CSATRGLNEKLFF | TGCAGTGCAACCAGGGGGTTAAATGAAAAACTGTTTTTT
TRBD1 | TRBJ2-2 | TRBV10-3 | - | CASHPGQVTGELFF | TGTGCCTCCCATCCGGGACAGGTCACCGGGGAGCTGTTTTTT
- | TRBJ1-6 | TRBV3-1 | - | CASSHGLSSYNSPLHF | TGTGCCAGCAGCCACGGACTGAGCTCCTATAATTCGCCCCTCCACTTT
TRBD2 | TRBJ2-7 | TRBV5-1 | once | CASSLAGGYAYEQYF | TGCGCCAGCAGCTTAGCCGGGGGGTACGCCTACGAGCAGTACTTC
TRBD2 | TRBJ2-5 | TRBV10-3 | few | CAIGETGLARETQYF | TGTGCCATCGGTGAGACGGGACTAGCCCGGGAGACCCAGTACTTC
- | TRBJ2-7 | TRBV20-1 | - | CSARAGGSSGTLQYF | TGCAGTGCTAGAGCCGGGGGTAGTTCGGGAACGCTGCAGTACTTC
TRBD2 | TRBJ2-5 | TRBV20-1 | few | CSARGSGRREETQYF | TGCAGTGCTAGAGGTAGCGGGAGAAGGGAAGAGACCCAGTACTTC
- | TRBJ2-1 | TRBV20-1 | many | CSACTLEWGNEQFF | TGCAGTGCTTGTACCTTGGAGTGGGGCAATGAGCAGTTCTTC
- | TRBJ2-1 | TRBV29-1 | - | CSVARSRDWPYNEQFF | TGCAGCGTGGCCAGATCCCGGGACTGGCCCTACAATGAGCAGTTCTTC
TRBD2 | TRBJ2-7 | TRBV18 | - | CASSPGLADEQYF | TGTGCCAGCTCACCAGGACTAGCGGACGAGCAGTACTTC
- | TRBJ2-7 | TRBV28 | - | CASSPRGGATSYEQYF | TGTGCCAGCAGCCCCCGAGGGGGGGCGACCTCCTACGAGCAGTACTTC
- | TRBJ2-7 | TRBV7-2 | - | CASSSRFPYEQYF | TGTGCCAGCAGCTCGAGGTTTCCCTACGAGCAGTACTTC
- | TRBJ1-5 | TRBV10-3 | - | CAIREGPDGNQPQHF | TGTGCCATCAGGGAAGGACCGGACGGCAATCAGCCCCAGCATTTT
- | TRBJ1-5 | TRBV5-5 | - | CASSSVLDQPQHF | TGTGCCAGCAGCTCGGTCTTGGATCAGCCCCAGCATTTT
TRBD1 | TRBJ2-1 | TRBV20-1 | - | CSAPGGQSYNEQFF | TGCAGTGCTCCAGGGGGTCAGAGTTACAATGAGCAGTTCTTC